The 14 T cell receptor beta chains reported below all come from one sample, sequenced in a study of blood T cell repertoires in COVID-19. Repertoires were generated with immunoSEQ multiplex PCR, while TCRdb's copy carries only in-frame clones and drops some. The repertoire holds fewer than 200,000 clones, with about 85% as singletons. The sequenced sample was peripheral blood. The receptors stem from a man between 60 and 75 years old who had recovered from COVID-19.

The rearrangement uses TRBV30 and TRBJ2-3, with 10 bases matching TRBD1. J gave up 0 bases and V 8 bases, and 5 bases lay outside the gene matches. The CDR3 length is 14 residues. CDR1 is GTSNPN, CDR2 SVGIG, per germline (reference sequence). This chain's CDR3 is CAADRGLSTDTQYF. CDR3 in DNA: TGTGCCGCCGACAGGGGGCTTAGCACAGATACGCAGTATTTT.

V gene TRBV13 combines with J gene TRBJ2-7; 13 bases are a match to TRBD2. V shed 3 bases and J 2 bases; nucleotides not matched to a gene: 4. Looked up from germline, CDR1 is PRHDT and CDR2 is FYEKMQ (reference sequence). The CDR3 loop spans 16 amino acids. The CDR3 is CASSLGLAGIPYEQYF. CDR3 DNA sequence: TGTGCCAGCAGCTTGGGACTAGCGGGGATACCCTACGAGCAGTACTTC. The variable domain in full, completed from reference TRBV13 and TRBJ2-7, reads AAGVIQSPRHLIKEKRETATLKCYPIPRHDTVYWYQQGPGQDPQFLISFYEKMQSDKGSIPDRFSAQQFSDYHSELNMSSLELGDSALYFCASSLGLAGIPYEQYFGPGTRLTVT.

This clone was seen a single time. This chain uses TRBV6-1 with TRBJ2-5, with D perhaps TRBD1 (6 bases). Between the trimmed V and J ends, which lost 0 bases and 2 bases, there was a span of 7 bases. From germline, CDR1 is MNHNS and CDR2 SASEGT. CDR3 size: 14 residues. The CDR3 DNA sequence: TGTGCCAGCAGTGAAGCGGACAGTCAAGAGACCCAGTACTTC. Its translation: CASSEADSQETQYF.

The CDR3, as DNA: TGTGCCAGCAGTTACAGTACAGAGAGCTCCTACAATGAGCAGTTCTTC. This encodes CASSYSTESSYNEQFF. The chain is built from TRBV6-5 and TRBJ2-1; D remains ambiguous. The V end lost 2 bases, the J end lost 0 bases, and 11 bases lay between the germline ends. CDR1 is MNHEY and CDR2 is SVGAGI in the germline V gene. The CDR3 is made up of 16 amino acids.

This clone was counted a single time. The chain carries TRBV5-1 and TRBJ1-2; TRBD1 matches at 7 bases. The junction had 6 bases not matched to a gene; V was cut back by 4 bases and J by 3 bases. The CDR3 totals 14 residues. Looked up from germline, CDR1 is SGHRS and CDR2 is YFSETQ. The CDR3 region is CASSRDSPDYGYTF. The DNA for the CDR3 is TGCGCCAGCAGCCGGGACAGCCCTGACTATGGCTACACCTTC. Full variable domain (remainder filled in from reference TRBV5-1 and TRBJ1-2): KAGVTQTPRYLIKTRGQQVTLSCSPISGHRSVSWYQQTPGQGLQFLFEYFSETQRNKGNFPGRFSGRQFSNSRSEMNVSTLELGDSALYLCASSRDSPDYGYTFGSGTRLTVV.

Concerning this clone: The identical CDR3 is also encoded by other nucleotide sequences in the sample. The rearrangement links TRBV3-1 (or the pseudogene TRBV3-2) to TRBJ1-5; D is unclear. Per the germline V gene, CDR1 is LGHDT and CDR2 is YNNKEL (reference sequence). This CDR3 spans 13 amino acids. Trimming stripped 0 bases from V and 5 bases from J, with 5 bases between. The CDR3 DNA reads as TGTGCCAGCAGCCAAGATACGGATCAGCCCCAGCATTTT. It specifies CASSQDTDQPQHF.

V and J are TRBV12-3 or TRBV12-4 and TRBJ1-5; TRBD1 is a possible D gene (5 bases). V was clipped by 5 bases and J by 6 bases, with 11 bases between them. The CDR3 contains 13 residues. The CDR3 protein is CASSLQGPQPQHF. As DNA, the CDR3 is TGTGCCAGCAGTCTTCAGGGCCCTCAGCCCCAGCATTTT.

The chain uses TRBV6-6 and TRBJ1-2; D possibly corresponds to TRBD1 (5 bases). This CDR3 has 15 residues. V shed 2 bases and J shed 3 bases, with 13 bases lying between them. The germline CDR1 and CDR2 sequences are MNHNY and SVGAGI (reference sequence). The CDR3 is CASSYDGGTDYGYTF. CDR3 coding DNA: TGTGCCAGCAGTTACGACGGGGGGACCGACTATGGCTACACCTTC.

The chain recombines TRBV11-3 with TRBJ2-1; 11 bases line up with TRBD2. The trim removed 5 bases at V and 8 bases at J, leaving 5 bases unmatched. The CDR3 extends over 14 amino acids. Germline CDR1 SGHNT, CDR2 YENEEA. For the CDR3, the DNA is TGTGCCAGCAGCCTAACTAGCGGGGGTCATGAGCAGTTCTTC. Translating gives CASSLTSGGHEQFF.

CDR3 bases: TGTGCCAGCAGTGAAGAGGGGGCCTACTATGGCTACACCTTC. It yields the protein CASSEEGAYYGYTF. V usage is TRBV6-1 and J usage is TRBJ1-2; 7 bases align to TRBD1. CDR1 is MNHNS, CDR2 SASEGT, per germline. Unmatched junction bases numbered 2, after V lost 1 base and J lost 3 bases. The CDR3 is made up of 14 amino acids.

This clone was seen just once. The chain employs TRBV7-9 and TRBJ2-2; weak D call: TRBD2 (5 bases). V lost 4 bases and J lost 6, with 9 bases in between. CDR1 SEHNR and CDR2 FQNEAQ come from the germline V gene (reference sequence). This CDR3 spans 13 amino acids. The CDR3 protein is CASSSFGAGELFF. CDR3 nucleotides: TGTGCCAGCAGCTCATTCGGGGCCGGGGAGCTGTTTTTT.

This sequence joins TRBV10-3 and TRBJ1-2, with no clear D. The CDR3 totals 14 residues. V shed 2 bases and J shed 3 bases, with 10 bases lying between them. Germline V gives CDR1 ENHRY, CDR2 SYGVKD. CDR3 sequence (DNA): TGTGCCATCAGTGAGCAGGTGGATGACTATGGCTACACCTTC. This gives the protein CAISEQVDDYGYTF.

The rearrangement links TRBV6-5 to TRBJ1-2; 8 nucleotides align to TRBD1. The CDR3 consists of 13 residues. V was clipped by 5 bases and J by 8 bases; unmatched bases: 7. Germline CDR1 and CDR2: MNHEY and SVGAGI. The CDR3 coding sequence is TGTGCCAGCAGTCCCAGGGGGCACTTGGGCTACACCTTC. Protein: CASSPRGHLGYTF.

The chain recombines TRBV24-1 with TRBJ2-2, with a tentative D call TRBD1 (6 bases). Trimming left V 7 bases short and J 1 base short, with 15 bases between. Germline CDR1 and CDR2: KGHDR and SFDVKD. The CDR3 contains 16 residues. CDR3 DNA sequence: TGTGCCACCAGCCCCCTAGAGACAGGGAACACCGGGGAGCTGTTTTTT. Its translation: CATSPLETGNTGELFF.